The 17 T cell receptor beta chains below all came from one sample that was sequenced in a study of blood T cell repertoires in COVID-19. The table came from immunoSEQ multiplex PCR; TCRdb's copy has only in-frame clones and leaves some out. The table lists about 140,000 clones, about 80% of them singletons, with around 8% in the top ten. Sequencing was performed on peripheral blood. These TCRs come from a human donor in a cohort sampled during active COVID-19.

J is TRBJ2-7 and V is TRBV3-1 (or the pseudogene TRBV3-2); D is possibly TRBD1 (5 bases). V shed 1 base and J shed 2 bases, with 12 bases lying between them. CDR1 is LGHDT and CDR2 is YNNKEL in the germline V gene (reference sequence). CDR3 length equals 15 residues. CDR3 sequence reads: CASSQGSGLTYEQYF. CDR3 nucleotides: TGTGCCAGCAGCCAAGGTTCAGGGTTAACCTACGAGCAGTACTTC.

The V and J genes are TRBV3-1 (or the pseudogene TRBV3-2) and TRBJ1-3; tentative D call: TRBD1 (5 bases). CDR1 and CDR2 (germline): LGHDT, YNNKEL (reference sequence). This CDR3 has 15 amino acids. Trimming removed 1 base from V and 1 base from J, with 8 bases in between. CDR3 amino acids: CASSQAPGSGNTIYF. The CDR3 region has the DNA TGTGCCAGCAGCCAAGCCCCAGGGTCTGGAAACACCATATATTTT.

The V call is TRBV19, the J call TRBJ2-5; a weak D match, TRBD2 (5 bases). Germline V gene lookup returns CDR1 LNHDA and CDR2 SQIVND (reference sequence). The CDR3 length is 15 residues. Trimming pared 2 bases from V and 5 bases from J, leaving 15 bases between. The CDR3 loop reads CASSIREGARETQYF. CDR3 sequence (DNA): TGTGCCAGTAGTATAAGAGAGGGAGCTAGGGAGACCCAGTACTTC.

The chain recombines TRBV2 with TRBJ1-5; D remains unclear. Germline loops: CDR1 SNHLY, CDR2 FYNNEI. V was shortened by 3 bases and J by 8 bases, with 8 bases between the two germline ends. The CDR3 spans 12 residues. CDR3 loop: CASSDQDEPQHF. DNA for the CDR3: TGTGCCAGCAGTGATCAGGATGAGCCCCAGCATTTT.

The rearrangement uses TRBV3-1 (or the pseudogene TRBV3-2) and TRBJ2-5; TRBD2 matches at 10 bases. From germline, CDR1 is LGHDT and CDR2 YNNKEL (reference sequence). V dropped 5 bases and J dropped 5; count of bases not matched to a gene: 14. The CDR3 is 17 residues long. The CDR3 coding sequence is TGTGCCAGCAGCGACGTTTTGAGCGGGACTAGCGTGGAGACCCAGTACTTC. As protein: CASSDVLSGTSVETQYF.

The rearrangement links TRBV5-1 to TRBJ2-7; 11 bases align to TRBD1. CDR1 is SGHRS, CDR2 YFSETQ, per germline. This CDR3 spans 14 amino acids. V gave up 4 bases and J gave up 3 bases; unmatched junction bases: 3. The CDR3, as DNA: TGCGCCAGCAGCGCGGACAGGGGGCACTACGAGCAGTACTTC. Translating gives CASSADRGHYEQYF.

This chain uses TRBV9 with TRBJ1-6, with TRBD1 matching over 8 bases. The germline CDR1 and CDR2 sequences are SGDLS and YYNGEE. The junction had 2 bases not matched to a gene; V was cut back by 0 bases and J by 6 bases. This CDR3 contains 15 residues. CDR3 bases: TGTGCCAGCAGCGTAGGGCAGGGGGCTAATTCACCCCTCCACTTT. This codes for CASSVGQGANSPLHF.

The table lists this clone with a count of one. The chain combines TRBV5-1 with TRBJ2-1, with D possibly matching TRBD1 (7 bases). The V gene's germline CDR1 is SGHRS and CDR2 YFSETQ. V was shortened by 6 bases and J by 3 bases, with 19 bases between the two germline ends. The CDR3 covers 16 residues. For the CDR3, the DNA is TGCGCCAGCAACTGGGGGGTGGGACAGATCTACAATGAGCAGTTCTTC. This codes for CASNWGVGQIYNEQFF.

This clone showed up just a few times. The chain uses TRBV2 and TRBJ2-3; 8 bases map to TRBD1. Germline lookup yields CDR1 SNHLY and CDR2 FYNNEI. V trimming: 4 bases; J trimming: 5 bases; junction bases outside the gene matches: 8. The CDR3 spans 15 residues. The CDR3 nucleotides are TGTGCCAGCAGTGGGGCAGGGGGCAAGGGAGATACGCAGTATTTT. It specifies CASSGAGGKGDTQYF.

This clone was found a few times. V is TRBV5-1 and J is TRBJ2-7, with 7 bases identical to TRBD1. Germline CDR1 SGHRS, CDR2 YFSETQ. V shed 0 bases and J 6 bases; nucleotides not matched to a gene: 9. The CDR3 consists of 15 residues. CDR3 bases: TGCGCCAGCAGCTTGGGGGCAGGGGGTCTCTTCGAGCAGTACTTC. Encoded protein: CASSLGAGGLFEQYF.

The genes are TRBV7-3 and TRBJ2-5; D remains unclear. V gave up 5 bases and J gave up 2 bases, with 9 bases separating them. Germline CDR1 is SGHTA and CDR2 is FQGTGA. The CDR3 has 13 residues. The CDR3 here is CASSRKRQETQYF. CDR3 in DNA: TGTGCCAGCAGCCGCAAGAGGCAAGAGACCCAGTACTTC.

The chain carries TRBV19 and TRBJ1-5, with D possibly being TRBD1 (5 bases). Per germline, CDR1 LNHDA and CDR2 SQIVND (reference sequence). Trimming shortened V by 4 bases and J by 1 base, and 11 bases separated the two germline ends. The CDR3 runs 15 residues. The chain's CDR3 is CASSNRQGSNQPQHF. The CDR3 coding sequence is TGTGCCAGTAGTAATCGGCAGGGAAGCAATCAGCCCCAGCATTTT.

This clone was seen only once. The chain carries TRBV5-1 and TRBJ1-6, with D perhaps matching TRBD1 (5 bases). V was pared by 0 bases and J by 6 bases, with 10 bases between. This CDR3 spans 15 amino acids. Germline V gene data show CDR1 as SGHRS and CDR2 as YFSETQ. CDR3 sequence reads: CASSLEGNRNSPLHF. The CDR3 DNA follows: TGCGCCAGCAGCTTGGAGGGGAATCGTAATTCACCCCTCCACTTT.

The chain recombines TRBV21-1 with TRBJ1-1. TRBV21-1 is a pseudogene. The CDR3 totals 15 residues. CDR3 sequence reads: CASNPISRGRGGAFF. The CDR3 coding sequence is TGTGCCAGCAACCCTATATCACGGGGGAGGGGAGGAGCTTTCTTT.

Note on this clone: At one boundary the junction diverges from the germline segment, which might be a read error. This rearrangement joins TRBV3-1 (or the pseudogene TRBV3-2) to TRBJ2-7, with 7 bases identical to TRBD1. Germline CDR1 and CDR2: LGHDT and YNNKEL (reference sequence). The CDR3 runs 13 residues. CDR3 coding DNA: TGTGCCAGCAGCGAAGACAGGGTGGGCGAGCAGTACTTC. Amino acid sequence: CASSEDRVGEQYF.

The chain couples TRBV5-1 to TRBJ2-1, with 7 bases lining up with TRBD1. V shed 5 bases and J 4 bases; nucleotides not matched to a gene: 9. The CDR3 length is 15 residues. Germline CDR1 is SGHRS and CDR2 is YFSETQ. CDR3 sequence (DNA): TGCGCCAGCAGTCTTCAGGGGGTCCGTTACAATGAGCAGTTCTTC. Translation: CASSLQGVRYNEQFF.

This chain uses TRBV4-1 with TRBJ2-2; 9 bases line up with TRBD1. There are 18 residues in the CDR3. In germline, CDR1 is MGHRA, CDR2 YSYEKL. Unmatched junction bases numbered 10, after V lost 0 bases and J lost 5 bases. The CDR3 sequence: CASSQDFETGGRTGELFF. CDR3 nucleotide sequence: TGCGCCAGCAGCCAAGATTTTGAGACAGGGGGTCGGACCGGGGAGCTGTTTTTT.